These 16 T cell receptor beta chains originate from one sample sequenced in a study of vaccination and CD4 T cells after COVID-19. The assay that was used to sequence DNA from cultured CD4+ T cells was the Oncomine TCR Beta short-read assay. TCRdb analysed the PCR reads with MiXCR anew, one entry per CDR3 protein. Of fewer than 15,000 distinct CDR3 sequences listed, around three fifths were seen once; the top ten hold 15% to 20%. Noted treatment: approximately 9-day PBMC culture with coronavirus spike peptide pools or control peptides (ViraFEST assay). Their antigen targets remain unknown. Sequencing was carried out using CD4+ T cells from blood, cultured in vitro. Source of these receptors: a human donor who had recovered from COVID-19.

J is TRBJ2-7 and V is TRBV28, with a weak D call TRBD2 (5 bases). Trimming stripped 7 bases from V and 4 bases from J, with 23 bases between. Germline V gives CDR1 MDHEN, CDR2 SYDVKM. The CDR3 covers 16 residues. The CDR3 nucleotides read TGTGCCAGCATTCCGGGATCCCTCAGTTTAAGATACGAGCAGTACTTC. Translated: CASIPGSLSLRYEQYF.

This clonotype was detected a few times. The chain joins TRBV12-3 or TRBV12-4 to TRBJ1-1; no clear D gene. The CDR3 runs to 11 residues. V lost 3 bases, J lost 10 bases, and 9 bases lay in between. In DNA, the CDR3 is TGTGCCAGCAGTTTGCGGGGAGGAGCTTTCTTT. This encodes CASSLRGGAFF.

V usage is TRBV4-1 and J usage is TRBJ2-7, with D perhaps matching TRBD2 (6 bases). V lost 5 bases to trimming and J lost 7 bases, with 21 bases between them. This CDR3 region has 15 residues. The germline CDR1 and CDR2 sequences are MGHRA and YSYEKL. CDR3 nucleotide sequence: TGCGCCAGCAGCTTTTTACCGGACTATTCCGGAGAGCAGTACTTC. Translating gives CASSFLPDYSGEQYF.

The rearrangement links TRBV12-3 or TRBV12-4 to TRBJ1-1; perhaps TRBD1 as D (5 bases). Trimming pared 6 bases from V and 2 bases from J, leaving 10 bases between. This CDR3 region has 13 residues. The DNA for the CDR3 is TGTGCCAGCAGGCTCCGGGGCAACACTGAAGCTTTCTTT. It encodes CASRLRGNTEAFF.

The chain uses TRBV7-2 and TRBJ1-5; D might be TRBD1 (6 bases). Trimming shortened V by 1 base and J by 3 bases, and 10 bases separated the two germline ends. The CDR3 length is 15 residues. Germline V CDR1 and CDR2: SGHTA, FQGNSA. The CDR3 DNA reads TGTGCCAGCAGCTTAGAGGGGGGTAACAATCAGCCCCAGCATTTT. It specifies CASSLEGGNNQPQHF.

This chain joins TRBV5-1 and TRBJ2-3; D ambiguous. Trimming stripped 4 bases from V and 3 bases from J, with 15 bases between. The CDR3 totals 15 residues. Germline assignment: CDR1 SGHRS and CDR2 YFSETQ. The CDR3 coding sequence is TGCGCCAGCAGCCGAGTCCCTGACACAACAGATACGCAGTATTTT. Its translation is CASSRVPDTTDTQYF.

In regard to this clonotype: The conserved closing phenylalanine or tryptophan is absent in this CDR3, likely reflecting a read error. This chain links TRBV6-1 with TRBJ1-2; D possibly corresponds to TRBD1 (5 bases). Trimming stripped 5 bases from V and 1 base from J, with 11 bases between. Germline CDR1 is MNHNS and CDR2 is SASEGT. The CDR3 has 14 residues. The DNA for the CDR3 is TGTGCCAGCAGTCCGGGACTGGATAACTATGGCTACACCTTG. This sequence encodes CASSPGLDNYGYTL.

The V gene is TRBV18, the J gene TRBJ2-2; 11 nucleotides line up with TRBD2. With 2 bases clipped from V and 8 bases from J, the junction kept 4 bases outside the gene matches. This CDR3 has 15 amino acids. Germline V gene sequence: CDR1 KGHSH, CDR2 LQKENI. CDR3 sequence: CASSPETSGRGELFF. As DNA, the CDR3 is TGTGCCAGCTCACCAGAAACTAGCGGGAGAGGGGAGCTGTTTTTT. The whole variable domain, filled in from reference TRBV18 and TRBJ2-2, reads NAGVMQNPRHLVRRRGQEARLRCSPMKGHSHVYWYRQLPEEGLKFMVYLQKENIIDESGMPKERFSAEFPKEGPSILRIQQVVRGDSAAYFCASSPETSGRGELFFGEGSRLTVL.

This clonotype showed up just a few times. The chain couples TRBV20-1 to TRBJ2-3; TRBD1 matches at 9 bases. Trimming cost V 3 bases and J 1 base; bases outside gene matches: 5. Germline CDR1 is DFQATT and CDR2 is SNEGSKA (reference sequence). The CDR3 has 15 residues. The CDR3 DNA reads TGCAGTGCTAGTCGGACAGGGGAGGGCACAGATACGCAGTATTTT. This gives the protein CSASRTGEGTDTQYF.

J is TRBJ1-6 and V is TRBV18; the D gene is possibly TRBD1 (5 bases). The CDR3 spans 13 residues. Germline V gene data show CDR1 as KGHSH and CDR2 as LQKENI. The V gene lost 8 bases and the J gene lost 8 bases, with 13 bases spanning the gap. CDR3 DNA: TGTGCCAGCGCCAGGGCGGGGGATTCACCCCTCCACTTT. Encoded protein: CASARAGDSPLHF.

This clonotype showed up just a few times. This sequence joins TRBV6-4 and TRBJ2-7; D not resolved. V lost 8 bases, J lost 2 bases, and 16 bases lay in between. Per germline, CDR1 MRHNA and CDR2 SNTAGT. The CDR3 spans 14 residues. The CDR3 reads CASSIYPGPYEQYF. For the CDR3, the DNA is TGTGCCAGCTCAATTTACCCTGGGCCCTACGAGCAGTACTTC.

The chain uses TRBV29-1 and TRBJ1-5, with D unresolved. CDR1 and CDR2 from the germline V gene are SQVTM and ANQGSEA. The CDR3 spans 14 residues. V lost 6 bases, J lost 6 bases, and 18 bases lay in between. The CDR3 spells CSVRSGGEGQPQHF. The DNA of the CDR3 is TGCAGCGTGAGGAGTGGTGGGGAGGGTCAGCCCCAGCATTTT.

In this sample, this clonotype turned up a few times. The chain uses TRBV28 and TRBJ2-3; D is uncertain. Trimming removed 3 bases from V and 7 bases from J, with 8 bases in between. In germline, CDR1 is MDHEN, CDR2 SYDVKM. The CDR3 length is 12 residues. The CDR3: CASSFWGHTQYF. CDR3 sequence (DNA): TGTGCCAGCAGTTTTTGGGGTCATACGCAGTATTTT.

V gene TRBV24-1 combines with J gene TRBJ1-2; possible D gene TRBD1, 6 bases. Trimming took off 3 bases at V and 6 bases at J, with 10 bases between the two ends. CDR1 is KGHDR and CDR2 is SFDVKD in the germline V gene. The CDR3 covers 13 residues. DNA for the CDR3: TGTGCCACCAGTGATCAGGACAGCCATGGCTACACCTTC. It specifies CATSDQDSHGYTF.

V and J are TRBV19 and TRBJ1-5; 7 bases fit TRBD1. Germline V CDR1 and CDR2: LNHDA, SQIVND (reference sequence). The CDR3 has 15 amino acids. The V segment lost 6 bases and the J segment 4 bases; nucleotides outside the gene matches: 9. CDR3 DNA: TGTGCCAGTAGACGACCAACAGGGGAGAATCAGCCCCAGCATTTT. Amino acid sequence: CASRRPTGENQPQHF.

The chain carries TRBV4-1 and TRBJ1-1; D is uncertain. Germline V gene lookup returns CDR1 MGHRA and CDR2 YSYEKL. V shed 1 base and J shed 5 bases, with 8 bases lying between them. The CDR3 is 13 residues long. CDR3 nucleotide sequence: TGCGCCAGCAGCCAAGGCGGGGTTACTGAAGCTTTCTTT. This translates into CASSQGGVTEAFF.